The 9 T cell receptor beta chains in this list originate from one sample, sequenced in a study of Graves' ophthalmopathy and Graves' hyperthyroidism (dated by TCRdb to 2017 to 2018). The listed sequencing device is Illumina HiSeq 2000. For repertoire sequencing, TCR beta CDR3 regions were amplified from RNA transcripts. The first round of RT-PCR was done with HTBI primers and the Qiagen OneStep RT-PCR kit, and was followed by a second round of multiplex PCR, then size selection and purification. The public reads were reprocessed in TCRdb via fastp at Q25 and MiXCR, keeping in-frame beta chains. A single entry per CDR3 protein holds the most common genes and DNA from its merged rows. The sample table shows some 390,000 distinct CDR3 sequences, and around 20% are seen once. The leading ten clones occupy 1.6% of the sample. The sequencing sample was made of peripheral blood. The source of these receptors is a woman between 18 and 30 years old with Graves' ophthalmopathy. Donor details come from another sample of the same person, matched by shared clones.

This clonotype has ten or more counts. The chain combines TRBV3-1 with TRBJ1-2; weak D call: TRBD1 (6 bases). CDR3 length: 15 residues. The V gene's germline CDR1 is LGHDT and CDR2 YNNKEL (reference sequence). The V end lost 0 bases, the J end lost 7 bases, and 15 bases lay between the germline ends. CDR3 bases: TGTGCCAGCAGCCAAGATATCCAGGGACACTCTGGCTACACCTTC. Translated: CASSQDIQGHSGYTF. The variable domain in full, completed from reference TRBV3-1 and TRBJ1-2, reads DTAVSQTPKYLVTQMGNDKSIKCEQNLGHDTMYWYKQDSKKFLKIMFSYNNKELIINETVPNRFSPKSPDKAHLNLHINSLELGDSAVYFCASSQDIQGHSGYTFGSGTRLTVV.

This chain uses TRBV28 with TRBJ1-1, with D hard to call. The germline gives CDR1 MDHEN, CDR2 SYDVKM. The CDR3 length is 16 residues. Trimming removed 3 bases from V and 0 bases from J, with 14 bases in between. The CDR3 reads CASSFFVRRLNTEAFF. CDR3 nucleotides: TGTGCCAGCAGTTTTTTTGTCAGGCGGTTGAACACTGAAGCTTTCTTT.

This clonotype came up many times. The chain carries TRBV5-2 and TRBJ1-5; the table calls TRBD1, which could not be checked here. TRBV5-2 is classified as a pseudogene. CDR3 length: 22 residues. CDR3 DNA sequence: TGTGCCAGCAATCCCCCCCCTTATGGATCGGGACAGGGGGCAAGGAGCAATCAGCCCCAGCATTTT. Protein: CASNPPPYGSGQGARSNQPQHF.

This clonotype was recorded many times. The chain joins TRBV10-3 to TRBJ2-6; the match to TRBD1 covers 9 bases. CDR3 length: 15 residues. Trimming cost V 10 bases and J 8 bases; bases outside gene matches: 12. Germline values: CDR1 ENHRY, CDR2 SYGVKD. The chain's CDR3 is CASQAKGTGTNVLTF. The CDR3, as DNA: TGTGCCAGTCAGGCCAAAGGGACAGGGACCAACGTCCTGACTTTC.

This clonotype was seen repeatedly, ten times or more. This chain uses TRBV5-6 with TRBJ1-5; D gene ambiguous. The CDR3 extends over 12 amino acids. The germline gives CDR1 SGHDT, CDR2 YYEEEE. V was pared by 2 bases and J by 11 bases, with 11 bases between. The CDR3 coding sequence is TGTGCCAGCAGCTTTTTATTGGGAGCCCAGCATTTT. This gives the protein CASSFLLGAQHF.

This clonotype was observed many times. The chain uses TRBV29-1 and TRBJ1-1, with 8 bases aligning to TRBD1. Germline V gene sequence: CDR1 SQVTM, CDR2 ANQGSEA. This CDR3 region has 14 residues. With V trimmed by 6 bases and J by 1 base, 7 bases remained unmatched. The CDR3 DNA follows: TGCAGCGTCCAGGGGGCCTTTGGGAACACTGAAGCTTTCTTT. Its translation is CSVQGAFGNTEAFF.

Many counts were recorded for this clonotype. The gene calls are TRBV12-3 or TRBV12-4 and TRBJ2-7; 8 positions agree with TRBD2. There are 18 residues in the CDR3. With V trimmed by 3 bases and J by 4 bases, 17 bases remained unmatched. The DNA for the CDR3 is TGTGCCAGCAGTTTTATGAGCGGGAGCTTTCTAAACCCTTACGAGCAGTACTTC. The encoded protein is CASSFMSGSFLNPYEQYF.

This clonotype was picked up many times. V is TRBV6-9 and J is TRBJ2-7, with 13 bases that match TRBD2. The V gene's germline CDR1 is MNHGY and CDR2 SVAAGI. V shed 4 bases, J shed 8 bases, and the junction held 11 bases outside the gene matches. CDR3 length: 16 residues. The CDR3 DNA follows: TGTGCCAGCAGTTTGGGGACTAGCGGGGTCCCTTACAAGCAGTACTTC. Translating it yields CASSLGTSGVPYKQYF.

The chain couples TRBV6-1 to TRBJ1-1; 7 bases map to TRBD1. Germline CDR1 is MNHNS and CDR2 is SASEGT. CDR3 size: 16 residues. Trimming removed 4 bases from V and 1 base from J; junction bases left unmatched: 9. The CDR3 region is CASSVVTGDWNTEAFF. The DNA for the CDR3 is TGTGCCAGCAGTGTGGTTACAGGGGATTGGAACACTGAAGCTTTCTTT.